This T cell receptor (beta chain) was sequenced in a study of T cell responses to AZD1222 COVID-19 vaccine. Profiling relied on immunoSEQ multiplex PCR, and the TCRdb table lists in-frame clones only, not all of them. Counted here are around 120,000 clones, 70% to 90% occurring once; the ten biggest clones make up about 1.6%. The TCR was taken from an adult in good health. The sequencing here drew on peripheral blood, taken on day 0 of AZD1222 vaccination.

This CDR3 reads CASRQGSGGLLAVSDTQYF. The CDR3 DNA reads TGCGCCAGCAGACAGGGTAGCGGGGGGCTTTTAGCCGTTTCAGATACGCAGTATTTT. V gene TRBV5-1 combines with J gene TRBJ2-3; TRBD2 agrees at 10 bases. Germline V gene lookup returns CDR1 SGHRS and CDR2 YFSETQ. J lost 4 bases, V lost 5 bases, and 19 bases had no gene match. The CDR3 is made up of 19 amino acids.